The table lists the clone carrying this T cell receptor (beta chain) with many counts. Antigen specificity is unknown. Researchers tagged individual cDNA molecules with unique molecular identifiers. TCRdb re-analysed the 5' RACE reads in MiXCR, keeping a single row per CDR3 protein. The sample has 100,000 to 120,000 distinct CDR3 sequences; 9% to 13% are singletons. This entry is derived from a study of early T cells in non-severe SARS-CoV-2 infection. Background on the study: Chains stayed unpaired after sequencing of bulk RNA from unsorted whole blood.

V was cut by 6 bases and J by 4 bases, with 12 bases left in between. The CDR3 consists of 13 residues. The germline CDR1 and CDR2 sequences are SEHNR and FQNEAQ (reference sequence). General study findings and limits: Clonotype matching in VDJdb favored anti-spike CD8 responses and did not capture private and CD4 specificities.

Sequencing input: whole blood. This chain joins TRBV7-9 and TRBJ1-2; D is unclear. This clonotype originated in an adult who was a healthcare worker with PCR-confirmed SARS-CoV-2 infection or an uninfected control (not recorded which). The CDR3 loop is CASSPREGYGYTF. CDR3 nucleotide sequence: TGTGCCAGCAGTCCCAGAGAGGGCTATGGCTACACCTTC.